This T cell receptor beta chain was identified in a study of shared clonotypes between healthy human individuals. About the research overall: Three plates were used per donor for CD4 naive, three for CD4 memory, two for CD8 naive and one for CD8 memory.

Donation came from healthy HIV-negative adults that had no recent acute infections or vaccinations. Each donor was a Caucasian adult residing in Nashville, Tennessee. In germline, CDR1 is MDHEN, CDR2 SYDVKM. The CDR3 covers 14 residues. The ends were cut back, 4 bases at V and 3 bases at J, with 12 bases in the middle. Generated by immunoSEQ multiplex PCR, the TCRdb table keeps only in-frame clones and is missing some. Altogether some 580,000 clones are present, roughly 97% being singletons, with the ten largest covering 0.055% to 0.07%. Findings of the study overall: Naive CD4 clonotypes overlapped across a handful of donors at 4.5% to 5.5%.

As concerns this clone: Its specificity is not known.

This TCR was recovered from a woman aged 25 to 45 in good health. V usage is TRBV28 and J usage is TRBJ1-1, with D possibly matching TRBD1 (5 bases). Sample: naive CD4+ T cells sorted from blood. The subset here: CD45RA+ positively selected. CDR3 bases: TGTGCCAGCAGTTACGTACTGGGGGACACTGAAGCTTTCTTT. Protein sequence: CASSYVLGDTEAFF.